The present T cell receptor (beta chain) was sequenced within a study of T-cell memory formation after mild COVID-19. Overall study findings and caveats: Specificity for SARS-CoV-2 was not confirmed among the second-wave clones peaking on day 37.

This CDR3 contains 16 residues. V trimming: 1 base; J trimming: 4 bases; junction bases outside the gene matches: 7. Germline V gives CDR1 MNHEY, CDR2 SVGEGT. Constant-segment-primed 5'RACE gave TCR alpha and TCR beta cDNA libraries with sample barcodes and UMIs. A single record per CDR3 protein comes from TCRdb applying MiXCR to the 5' RACE reads. The table records 300,000 to 400,000 distinct CDR3 sequences, 13% of them present only once. As concerns this clonotype: The antigen is not known.

Material for sequencing was PBMCs or a T cell subset sorted from them (not recorded which). This chain joins TRBV6-2 or TRBV6-3 and TRBJ2-3; 8 nucleotides agree with TRBD1. The receptor was derived from a man aged 18-30 years who had mild COVID-19 (a few samples of this study predate the infection). Cell type and time point are not known. CDR3 region: CASSYFRDRGADTQYF. In DNA form, the CDR3 reads TGTGCCAGCAGTTACTTCCGAGACAGGGGCGCAGATACGCAGTATTTT.